The entry that follows covers one T cell receptor beta chain sequence. This clonotype turned up a few times. No antigen is known for it. Nothing much larger sits one base from this clone, and base qualities are not available. The sample is drawn from a study of identical twins (dated by TCRdb to about 2016). For context, the study as a whole: To test whether fetal clonotypes persist, the study used deep sequencing on TCR alpha and beta repertoires from monozygotic twins, unrelated adults of various ages, and cord blood. To rule out contamination, replicate twin experiments were performed at different times with different library preparation protocols.

Library preparation employed 5' RACE. TCRdb lists the instrument as Illumina HiSeq 2000. A universal primer binding site was introduced by template switching, and a unique molecular identifier was present in the final cDNA, enabling accurate counting of TCR cDNA molecules. Specific primers in the conserved constant-segment region were used to synthesize first-strand cDNA for the TCR alpha and beta chains. Each cDNA library was double barcoded, with a SMART-Mk sample barcode plus Illumina barcodes, to control for contamination. Two successive PCR steps introduced TruSeq adapter sequences along with Illumina sample barcodes. Sequencing of the TCR alpha and beta cDNA libraries was done on the Illumina HiSeq platform using custom primers. From the authors' description of their analysis: MiGEC was used to process raw reads and extract unique molecular identifiers, and MiXCR was used to find CDR3 positions. Recombination models were inferred per individual with the repgenHMM and IGoR tools using an EM algorithm. The tcR package in R was used for shared clonotype analysis, with sharing normalized by the product of cloneset sizes. Out-of-frame nonproductive sequences were analyzed to study raw recombination free of thymic and clonal selection effects. TCRdb handled the public reads itself, with Q25 trimming in fastp and clone calling in MiXCR, and kept productive beta chains. Each record represents a unique CDR3 protein, reported with the most common genes and DNA among its rows. The V and J calls shown here were made by TCRdb, not taken from the authors' results. The sample yields about 520,000 distinct CDR3 sequences; roughly a fifth were counted once. 0.91% of the sample rests with the top ten.

What the work shows at the level of the full study, not this receptor alone: Abundant cord blood beta clonotypes carried fewer insertions; young adult naive repertoires showed a weaker similar trend, while memory repertoires showed none. Invariant T cells such as MAIT and iNKT could partly confound zero-insertion analyses, though diverse VJ usage argued against this for most clonotypes. Because the same donors could not be followed over many years, conclusions were based on cross-sectional statistical analysis. Compared with coincidental sharing between unrelated individuals, out-of-frame TCR alpha sequences shared between twins showed an excess of sequences with low generation probability. In monozygotic twins, recombination models systematically underestimated out-of-frame TCR alpha sharing, but the models matched the sharing seen between unrelated individuals. Excess twin sharing in beta out-of-frame sequences was weaker because fewer shared sequences lowered the signal-to-noise ratio.

The CDR3 holds 17 amino acids from the cysteine to the phenylalanine. Left in the record is the CDR3 DNA by itself, 51 bases read in frame from the first base. Only healthy Caucasian donors were included. The twin cohort consisted of three pairs of female monozygotic twins, all aged roughly 18 to 29 years. Positive isolation kits from Invitrogen were used to isolate CD4+ and CD8+ T cell populations. These records were also assigned to another study, of T cells expressing NK-cell markers. The second paper further reports: TCR beta-chain repertoires were profiled in sorted CD3+CD56+NKG2C+, CD3+CD56+NKG2C- and CD3+CD56-NKG2C+ T-cell subsets from fewer than 10 donors. Among the eight sequenced donors, seven were HCMV-seropositive and one was HCMV-seronegative. In several experiments an anti-gammadeltaTCR antibody was added to restrict sorting to alphabetaTCR-expressing T cells. In more than 5 donors, the dominant CD3+CD56+NKG2C+ clonotypes were found to rank among the top 10 CD8+ clonotypes and to make up 1.0-7.0% of CD8+ T cells. Those dominant clonotypes were again the most abundant among CD3+CD56-NKG2C+ cells in a few donors, at roughly 28.3-65%. Whether the expanded NKG2C-expressing T cell clones were specific for HCMV antigens remained unclear. The study sequenced eight donors, all healthy volunteers chosen at random: three men and five women. To determine HCMV serostatus, a commercial ELISA kit was used to detect HCMV-specific IgG in serum. Reads were demultiplexed and grouped by UMI with MIGEC, and clonotypes were assembled and quantified with MiTCR. Only TCR cDNA sequences supported by at least two reads were kept to exclude erroneous sequences. The tcR package was used for downstream repertoire analysis, and clonotypes were matched between fractions using CDR3 nucleotide sequence together with V segment. Antigen specificity was annotated against VDJdb with VDJmatch, allowing one amino acid substitution in CDR3.

This clonotype originated in a woman between 18 and 29 years old in good health. The sequencing sample was made of CD4+ T cells sorted from blood. Here the chain combines TRBV12-2 and TRBJ1-1; the table assigns TRBD1, which was not confirmed against the DNA. TRBV12-2 represents a pseudogene. Here the CDR3 is given as CASRSDIRDVGDTEAFF. The DNA sequence is TGTGCAAGTCGCTCAGATATCCGGGACGTCGGGGACACTGAAGCTTTCTTT.